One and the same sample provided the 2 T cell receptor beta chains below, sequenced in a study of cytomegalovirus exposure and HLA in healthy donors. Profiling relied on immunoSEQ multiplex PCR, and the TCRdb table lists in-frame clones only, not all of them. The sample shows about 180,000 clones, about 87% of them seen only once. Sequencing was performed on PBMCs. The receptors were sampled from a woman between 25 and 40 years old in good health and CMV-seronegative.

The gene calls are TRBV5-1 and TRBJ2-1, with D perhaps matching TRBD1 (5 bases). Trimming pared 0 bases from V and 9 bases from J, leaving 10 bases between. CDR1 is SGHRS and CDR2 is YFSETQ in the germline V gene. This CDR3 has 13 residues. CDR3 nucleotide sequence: TGCGCCAGCAGCTTGGAGGGGTCTGGTGAGCAGTTCTTC. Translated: CASSLEGSGEQFF.

The DNA of the CDR3 is TGTGCCCGAAGGGATAGCGGTTTGGGTTGGGAGACCCAGTACTTC. Its translation is CARRDSGLGWETQYF. The rearrangement links TRBV2 to TRBJ2-5; perhaps TRBD2 as D (6 bases). Trimming took 11 bases from V and 5 from J, leaving 24 bases between them. The CDR3 totals 15 residues. The V gene's germline CDR1 is SNHLY and CDR2 FYNNEI.